This T cell receptor beta chain originates from a study of blood T cell repertoires in COVID-19. Study-wide background: Acute and convalescent COVID-19 specimens originated in the United States, Italy and Spain. T cells, B-cell-depleted T cells, or PBMCs provided the cDNA or gDNA that served as material.

How the authors handled the data: Amplifying reference gene primers gave estimates of nucleated cell counts. Generated by immunoSEQ multiplex PCR, the TCRdb table keeps only in-frame clones and is missing some. V and J calls and clone size are as listed in that table; D and trimming were resolved from the DNA. The sample lists 200,000 or so clones; about 83% were seen once. This CDR3 spans 16 amino acids. V shed 8 bases and J 6 bases; nucleotides not matched to a gene: 15. Germline V gene data show CDR1 as SGHRS and CDR2 as YFSETQ. J is TRBJ1-1 and V is TRBV5-1; 11 nucleotides line up with TRBD1. The clonotype was recovered from a woman aged 70-85 years with active or convalescent COVID-19. The specimen was peripheral blood. The CDR3 DNA follows: TGCGCCAGTTATGCCGGACAGGGGGCGGCTCGTTCTGAAGCTTTCTTT. Translation: CASYAGQGAARSEAFF.